A selection of T cell receptor beta chains follows, all from one sample in a study of shared clonotypes between healthy human individuals. Repertoires were generated with immunoSEQ multiplex PCR, while TCRdb's copy carries only in-frame clones and drops some. The data hold 600,000 to 750,000 clones, with over 55% observed a single time. The sample consisted of memory CD4+ T cells sorted from blood. Receptors originate from a woman aged 30 to 39 in good health. CDR3s include the opening cysteine and the closing phenylalanine or tryptophan. A D gene is named only where the DNA matches it firmly. A clone size is listed for some rows: how often the clone was seen (once, few, many), or a class if it is expanded.

. | TRBD2 | TRBJ2-2 | TRBV5-4 | CASSLVPSGSSGELFF | TGTGCCAGCAGCTTGGTGCCTAGCGGGAGCTCCGGGGAGCTGTTTTTT
few | TRBD1 | TRBJ1-1 | TRBV19 | CASTATGLVTEAFF | TGTGCCAGTACCGCGACAGGGTTGGTCACTGAAGCTTTCTTT
few | TRBD1 | TRBJ1-5 | TRBV30 | CAWSLRGNQPQHF | TGTGCCTGGAGTCTCAGGGGGAATCAGCCCCAGCATTTT
. | . | TRBJ2-2 | TRBV6-5 | CASRGTGFTGELFF | TGTGCCAGCAGAGGTACAGGGTTCACAGGGGAGCTGTTTTTT
. | TRBD1 | TRBJ1-1 | TRBV5-6 | CASSQRQGYMDTEAFF | TGTGCCAGCAGCCAGAGACAGGGGTATATGGACACTGAAGCTTTCTTT
. | . | TRBJ2-4 | TRBV4-1 | CATVDLAKNIQYF | TGCGCCACCGTGGACTTAGCCAAAAACATTCAGTACTTC
few | . | TRBJ2-1 | TRBV5-1 | CASSLDFSLYNEQFF | TGCGCCAGCAGCTTGGACTTCTCACTATACAATGAGCAGTTCTTC
few | . | TRBJ2-7 | TRBV2 | CASRGGSLSYEQYF | TGTGCCAGCAGGGGGGGCTCCCTCTCCTACGAGCAGTACTTC
. | TRBD1 | TRBJ2-3 | TRBV5-1 | CASVRDREGDTQYF | TGCGCCAGCGTAAGGGACAGGGAGGGGGATACGCAGTATTTT
. | TRBD1 | TRBJ2-7 | TRBV27 | CASTQAGQGYYEQYF | TGTGCCAGCACGCAAGCGGGACAGGGGTACTACGAGCAGTACTTC
few | . | TRBJ1-5 | TRBV19 | CASSFLFNQPQHF | TGTGCCAGTAGTTTCCTGTTTAATCAGCCCCAGCATTTT
. | TRBD2 | TRBJ2-3 | TRBV28 | CASSLGGSRTDTQYF | TGTGCCAGCAGTTTGGGGGGGTCCCGCACAGATACGCAGTATTTT
. | . | TRBJ2-7 | TRBV7-2 | CASSLVASSYEQYF | TGTGCCAGCAGCTTAGTGGCCAGTTCCTACGAGCAGTACTTC
few | TRBD1 | TRBJ1-5 | TRBV19 | CASSTPGQHNQPQHF | TGTGCCAGTAGTACCCCGGGACAGCACAATCAGCCCCAGCATTTT
. | . | TRBJ2-3 | TRBV27 | CASSALFGGGDTQYF | TGTGCCAGCAGTGCCTTATTCGGAGGGGGCGATACGCAGTATTTT
. | . | TRBJ2-7 | TRBV7-9 | CASSCLGCHEQYF | TGTGCCAGCAGCTGCCTCGGGTGCCACGAGCAGTACTTC
. | . | TRBJ2-1 | TRBV10-1 | CASTDQGYNEQFF | TGCGCCAGCACGGACCAGGGGTACAATGAGCAGTTCTTC
. | . | TRBJ1-4 | TRBV28 | CASSSQGQANEKLFF | TGTGCCAGCAGTTCCCAGGGGCAGGCTAATGAAAAACTGTTTTTT
few | . | TRBJ1-5 | TRBV28 | CASGSGGGDSNQPQHF | TGTGCCAGTGGCAGTGGAGGAGGAGATAGCAATCAGCCCCAGCATTTT
once | TRBD1 | TRBJ2-2 | TRBV2 | CASSVQGAANTGELFF | TGTGCCAGCAGTGTCCAGGGGGCGGCGAACACCGGGGAGCTGTTTTTT
once | TRBD2 | TRBJ2-1 | TRBV30 | CAWRTSGRAFNEQFF | TGTGCCTGGAGAACGAGCGGGAGGGCGTTCAATGAGCAGTTCTTC
many | . | TRBJ2-1 | TRBV28 | CASSLGGVSYNEQFF | TGTGCCAGCAGTTTGGGCGGGGTGTCCTACAATGAGCAGTTCTTC
. | TRBD2 | TRBJ2-3 | TRBV25-1 | CASSDGTSGTRTDTQYF | TGTGCCAGCAGTGACGGGACTAGCGGGACACGCACAGATACGCAGTATTTT
many | TRBD1 | TRBJ1-2 | TRBV28 | CASRPTGDYGYTF | TGTGCCAGCAGACCGACAGGGGACTATGGCTACACCTTC
. | . | TRBJ1-2 | TRBV27 | CASRSPRIGANYGYTF | TGTGCCAGCCGTTCCCCCCGTATCGGAGCTAACTATGGCTACACCTTC
few | TRBD2 | TRBJ2-2 | TRBV28 | CASRTTGTSVNTGELFF | TGTGCCAGCAGGACAACCGGGACTAGCGTAAACACCGGGGAGCTGTTTTTT
. | . | TRBJ2-1 | TRBV5-4 | CASTKGDTYNEQFF | TGTGCCAGCACCAAAGGGGATACCTACAATGAGCAGTTCTTC